The 26 T cell receptor beta chains below were found in one sample sequenced in a study of human T cells and chemical hapten exposure. The time point: pre-sensitization, week 0. Noted treatment: therapeutic diphenylcyclopropenone sensitization with weekly scalp DPC. TCRdb independently ran MiXCR on the RACE reads; one entry per CDR3 protein. The profile covers 250,000 or so distinct CDR3 sequences, with roughly 7.4% appearing a single time and 0.9% to 1.5% taken by the ten largest. Material: whole blood, obtained in connection with sensitization to the hapten diphenylcyclopropenone (DPC). The receptors stem from a man aged 18 to 30 with alopecia areata. Some clones in this sample may be carry-over from other donors' samples.

In this sample, this clonotype turned up a few times. This chain uses TRBV19 with TRBJ2-5, with D unclear. The CDR3 covers 14 residues. CDR1 and CDR2 from the germline V gene are LNHDA and SQIVND (reference sequence). V dropped 5 bases and J dropped 1 base, with 11 bases sitting between them. CDR3 protein: CASSFQHGQETQYF. The CDR3 DNA reads TGTGCCAGTAGTTTCCAACATGGCCAAGAGACCCAGTACTTC.

The rearrangement links TRBV5-6 to TRBJ2-5; D unclear. The V gene's germline CDR1 is SGHDT and CDR2 YYEEEE. V lost 2 bases, J lost 4 bases, and 18 bases lay in between. This CDR3 has 16 amino acids. The CDR3 coding sequence is TGTGCCAGCAGCTTTGCGGCGGTCAGAATCCTAGAGACCCAGTACTTC. It yields the protein CASSFAAVRILETQYF. The full variable domain, rest sourced from reference TRBV5-6 and TRBJ2-5, is DAGVTQSPTHLIKTRGQQVTLRCSPKSGHDTVSWYQQALGQGPQFIFQYYEEEERQRGNFPDRFSGHQFPNYSSELNVNALLLGDSALYLCASSFAAVRILETQYFGPGTRLLVL.

V usage is TRBV12-3 or TRBV12-4 and J usage is TRBJ2-5; D may be TRBD2 (6 bases). Trimming took off 5 bases at V and 5 bases at J, with 18 bases between the two ends. The length of the CDR3 is 15 residues. As DNA, the CDR3 is TGTGCCAGCAGTGGCCCCCGGGGGTTTGGGGAGACCCAGTACTTC. It encodes CASSGPRGFGETQYF.

This clonotype occurred a few times. The rearrangement links TRBV29-1 to TRBJ2-3, with a possible D match to TRBD1 (6 bases). Germline V gives CDR1 SQVTM, CDR2 ANQGSEA. V was shortened by 3 bases and J by 0 bases, with 16 bases between the two germline ends. This CDR3 spans 16 amino acids. Written as DNA, the CDR3 is TGCAGCGTTGAGGGGGCCGACCCTTCTAGCACAGATACGCAGTATTTT. Translated: CSVEGADPSSTDTQYF.

CDR3: CASRRGSDTQYF. Here the CDR3 DNA reads TGTGCCAGCAGACGGGGGTCAGATACGCAGTATTTT. The gene calls are TRBV7-9 and TRBJ2-3; D is perhaps TRBD2 (6 bases). CDR1 and CDR2 from the germline V gene are SEHNR and FQNEAQ (reference sequence). The CDR3 totals 12 residues. The ends were cut back, 6 bases at V and 4 bases at J, with 8 bases in the middle.

In DNA form, the CDR3 reads TGCAGCGTCCTACAAAGACTAGCGAAAAATGAGCAGTTCTTC. Its translation: CSVLQRLAKNEQFF. The chain employs TRBV29-1 and TRBJ2-1, with 8 positions matching TRBD2. The length of the CDR3 is 14 residues. Germline V CDR1 and CDR2: SQVTM, ANQGSEA. V was pared by 6 bases and J by 7 bases, with 11 bases of the junction left unmatched.

This clonotype was seen more than once but under ten times. The chain joins TRBV27 to TRBJ1-1; no definite D call. The CDR3 extends over 13 amino acids. V lost 0 bases and J lost 4, with 6 bases in between. Per germline, CDR1 MNHEY and CDR2 SMNVEV (reference sequence). The CDR3 sequence is CASSLSLRTEAFF. Written as DNA, the CDR3 is TGTGCCAGCAGTTTATCTCTTCGCACTGAAGCTTTCTTT.

The rearrangement links TRBV27 to TRBJ1-5; perhaps TRBD1 as D (6 bases). The CDR3 contains 14 residues. Per the germline V gene, CDR1 is MNHEY and CDR2 is SMNVEV (reference sequence). With 5 bases removed from V and 4 bases from J, the gap between germline ends came to 12 bases. This CDR3 reads CASSARTVNQPQHF. The CDR3 DNA reads TGTGCCAGCAGTGCGAGGACAGTTAATCAGCCCCAGCATTTT.

This clonotype was seen ten or more times. The chain uses TRBV6-2 or TRBV6-3 and TRBJ1-1; D unresolved. This CDR3 contains 14 residues. In germline, CDR1 is MNHEY, CDR2 SVGEGT. The V end lost 2 bases, the J end lost 1 base, and 8 bases lay between the germline ends. CDR3 nucleotide sequence: TGTGCCAGCAGTTACAGGTGGCGGAACACTGAAGCTTTCTTT. It is translated as CASSYRWRNTEAFF.

There are many counts of this clonotype. The chain carries TRBV10-2 and TRBJ2-3; D may be TRBD2 (6 bases). The CDR3 is 15 amino acids. V lost 6 bases, J lost 2 bases, and 15 bases lay in between. CDR1 WSHSY and CDR2 SAAADI come from the germline V gene. In nucleotides, the CDR3 is TGCGCCAGCAGATCCGGGACTTCCCTCACAGATACGCAGTATTTT. Translated, it gives CASRSGTSLTDTQYF.

The sample holds a few counts of this clonotype. This chain connects TRBV20-1 to TRBJ2-1; no firm D call. Trimming shortened V by 3 bases and J by 1 base, and 10 bases separated the two germline ends. Looked up from germline, CDR1 is DFQATT and CDR2 is SNEGSKA (reference sequence). The CDR3 runs to 14 residues. The CDR3 here is CSASLAVSYNEQFF. Written as DNA, the CDR3 is TGCAGTGCTAGTTTGGCGGTATCCTACAATGAGCAGTTCTTC.

This clonotype has a handful of counts. The CDR3 is CASGRQGRTGELFF. CDR3 bases: TGCGCCAGCGGCCGACAGGGACGGACCGGGGAGCTGTTTTTT. J is TRBJ2-2 and V is TRBV5-1; 7 bases fit TRBD1. Trimming cost V 7 bases and J 5 bases; bases outside gene matches: 8. The CDR3 runs 14 residues. The germline V gene encodes CDR1 SGHRS and CDR2 YFSETQ.

V usage is TRBV11-2 and J usage is TRBJ2-3; no firm D call. Trimming removed 1 base at V and 3 bases at J, with 11 bases between. The germline V gene encodes CDR1 SGHAT and CDR2 FQNNGV. This CDR3 comprises 15 residues. The CDR3: CASSLGGVFTDTQYF. Here the CDR3 DNA reads TGTGCCAGCAGCTTAGGTGGGGTTTTTACAGATACGCAGTATTTT.

This clonotype was detected only a few times. V usage is TRBV3-1 and J usage is TRBJ1-5, with 8 bases identical to TRBD1. CDR1 is LGHDT and CDR2 is YNNKEL in the germline V gene (reference sequence). V shed 1 base and J 10 bases; nucleotides not matched to a gene: 6. This CDR3 contains 14 residues. CDR3 DNA: TGTGCCAGCAGCCAAGTTGCAGGGGGCAAACCCCAGCATTTT. Translated: CASSQVAGGKPQHF. Together with reference TRBV3-1 and TRBJ1-5, the CDR3 gives the full variable domain: DTAVSQTPKYLVTQMGNDKSIKCEQNLGHDTMYWYKQDSKKFLKIMFSYNNKELIINETVPNRFSPKSPDKAHLNLHINSLELGDSAVYFCASSQVAGGKPQHFGDGTRLSIL.

This clonotype has just a few counts. V and J are TRBV10-3 and TRBJ2-3, with TRBD2 matching 7 bases. The CDR3 runs 15 residues. V shed 6 bases and J 0 bases; nucleotides not matched to a gene: 6. From germline, CDR1 is ENHRY and CDR2 SYGVKD. The CDR3 coding sequence is TGTGCCATCAGGGGGCGGGGGACTAGCACAGATACGCAGTATTTT. Translating gives CAIRGRGTSTDTQYF.

The rearrangement uses TRBV6-6 and TRBJ1-4; D uncertain. The V and J ends lost 2 bases and 3 bases respectively, with 4 bases between them. Per the germline V gene, CDR1 is MNHNY and CDR2 is SVGAGI (reference sequence). The length of the CDR3 is 13 residues. For the CDR3, the DNA is TGTGCCAGCAGTTACGGGCCTAATGAAAAACTGTTTTTT. Amino acids: CASSYGPNEKLFF.

This clonotype was found a few times. This sequence joins TRBV7-2 and TRBJ2-5; D gene unclear. Trimming pared 1 base from V and 3 bases from J, leaving 6 bases between. CDR3 length equals 13 residues. Germline assignment: CDR1 SGHTA and CDR2 FQGNSA. CDR3 amino acids: CASSLVNEETQYF. The CDR3 nucleotides read TGTGCCAGCAGCTTAGTTAACGAAGAGACCCAGTACTTC.

This clonotype was counted ten times or more. This rearrangement joins TRBV7-6 to TRBJ1-1; no clear D gene. V was trimmed by 1 base and J by 9 bases, leaving 18 bases between them. The germline V gene encodes CDR1 SGHVS and CDR2 FNYEAQ. This CDR3 comprises 15 residues. The CDR3 bases are TGTGCCAGCAGCTTAGTGGTCGGGGTAGGGAACAAAGCTTTCTTT. The encoded protein is CASSLVVGVGNKAFF.

The chain employs TRBV6-2 or TRBV6-3 and TRBJ2-7; a possible D gene is TRBD2 (5 bases). CDR3 length equals 13 residues. Trimming removed 7 bases from V and 6 bases from J, with 16 bases in between. In germline, CDR1 is MNHEY, CDR2 SVGEGT. CDR3 protein: CASNAGENGEQYF. CDR3 bases: TGTGCCAGCAACGCCGGGGAAAACGGCGAGCAGTACTTC.

Only a few counts were recorded for this clonotype. The chain employs TRBV4-3 and TRBJ2-7; TRBD1 aligns across 7 bases. In germline, CDR1 is LGHNA, CDR2 YSLEER. This CDR3 comprises 17 residues. The V segment lost 0 bases and the J segment 3 bases; nucleotides outside the gene matches: 11. CDR3: CASSQEHLGQLFYEQYF. The CDR3, as DNA: TGCGCCAGCAGCCAAGAGCACTTGGGACAGCTTTTCTACGAGCAGTACTTC.

The CDR3 sequence: CASSKNRGGGTDTQYF. The CDR3, as DNA: TGTGCCAGCAGCAAAAATCGGGGGGGTGGTACAGATACGCAGTATTTT. The rearrangement joins TRBV12-3 or TRBV12-4 to TRBJ2-3, with 8 bases that match TRBD2. The CDR3 has 16 amino acids. V lost 6 bases to trimming and J lost 3 bases; unmatched junction nucleotides: 11.

Here the CDR3 DNA reads TGTGCCAGCAGTTACTCGATATCGCGTGAGTCAGATACGCAGTATTTT. Protein: CASSYSISRESDTQYF. J is TRBJ2-3 and V is TRBV6-2 or TRBV6-3; D gene uncertain. The CDR3 spans 16 residues. From germline, CDR1 is MNHEY and CDR2 SVGEGT. V lost 0 bases to trimming and J lost 4 bases, with 14 bases between them.

This clonotype was seen at least ten times. The chain is built from TRBV27 and TRBJ2-4, with TRBD1 identical over 9 bases. Germline CDR1 and CDR2: MNHEY and SMNVEV (reference sequence). This CDR3 comprises 16 residues. The J segment lost 1 base and the V segment lost 5 bases, leaving 6 bases of the junction unmatched. CDR3 amino acids: CASSPGQGLAKNIQYF. In DNA, the CDR3 is TGTGCCAGCAGTCCAGGACAGGGGTTGGCCAAAAACATTCAGTACTTC.

This clonotype was recorded a few times. This chain links TRBV7-8 with TRBJ2-3, with 10 bases identical to TRBD1. Germline V gives CDR1 SGHVS, CDR2 FQNEAQ. The CDR3 spans 17 residues. Trimming cost V 5 bases and J 1 base; bases outside gene matches: 9. Here the CDR3 reads CASSPRQGAIGTDTQYF. The CDR3 coding sequence is TGTGCCAGCAGCCCACGACAGGGGGCGATCGGCACAGATACGCAGTATTTT. The full variable domain, rest sourced from reference TRBV7-8 and TRBJ2-3, is GAGVSQSPRYKVAKRGQDVALRCDPISGHVSLFWYQQALGQGPEFLTYFQNEAQLDKSGLPSDRFFAERPEGSVSTLKIQRTQQEDSAVYLCASSPRQGAIGTDTQYFGPGTRLTVL.

The sample holds a few counts of this clonotype. The chain is built from TRBV4-1 and TRBJ1-2; D perhaps matches TRBD1 (5 bases). CDR1 is MGHRA and CDR2 is YSYEKL in the germline V gene. Trimming took off 3 bases at V and 9 bases at J, with 20 bases between the two ends. CDR3 size: 15 residues. The CDR3 DNA is TGCGCCAGCAGCCAGGGACCGGGGATTCTTTTCAGCTACACCTTC. It translates to CASSQGPGILFSYTF.

A few counts support this clonotype. V is TRBV7-3 and J is TRBJ2-2; D is unresolved. CDR1 and CDR2 (germline): SGHTA, FQGTGA. The CDR3 spans 13 residues. V was trimmed by 10 bases and J by 0 bases, leaving 9 bases between them. CDR3 residues: CATAPSNTGELFF. The CDR3 DNA sequence: TGTGCCACCGCCCCATCGAACACCGGGGAGCTGTTTTTT. The whole variable domain, remainder taken from reference TRBV7-3 and TRBJ2-2, is GAGVSQTPSNKVTEKGKYVELRCDPISGHTALYWYRQSLGQGPEFLIYFQGTGAADDSGLPNDRFFAVRPEGSVSTLKIQRTERGDSAVYLCATAPSNTGELFFGEGSRLTVL.